This T cell receptor (beta chain) came from a study of blood T cell repertoires in COVID-19. In the original processing: Reference gene primer amplification yielded estimated nucleated cell counts. Assay: immunoSEQ multiplex PCR; the TCRdb copy retains only in-frame clones and omits some. V, J and clone size were drawn from that table, and D and trimming were deduced from the DNA. In the table there are 360,000 or so clones, roughly four fifths of which are singletons. Germline values: CDR1 MDHEN, CDR2 SYDVKM. CDR3 size: 14 residues. Deletions cut 8 bases from V and 0 bases from J, with 10 bases between.

This clonotype was sampled from a woman between 45 and 60 years old who had recovered from COVID-19. The chain joins TRBV28 to TRBJ2-2; the D is unclear. Specimen: PBMCs or T cells enriched from blood (not recorded which). The CDR3 bases are TGTGCCAGCGCATGGGCCACGAACACCGGGGAGCTGTTTTTT. This translates into CASAWATNTGELFF.